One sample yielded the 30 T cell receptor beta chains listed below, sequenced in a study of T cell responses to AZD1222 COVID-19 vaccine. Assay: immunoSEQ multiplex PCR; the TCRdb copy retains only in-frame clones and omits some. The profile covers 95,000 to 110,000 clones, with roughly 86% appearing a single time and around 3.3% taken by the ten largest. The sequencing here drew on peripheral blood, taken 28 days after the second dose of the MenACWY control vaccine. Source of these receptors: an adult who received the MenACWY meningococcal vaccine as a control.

CDR3 loop: CASSDQGPYGYTF. CDR3 DNA: TGCGCCAGCAGTGACCAGGGTCCCTATGGCTACACCTTC. J is TRBJ1-2 and V is TRBV10-2, with D maybe TRBD1 (5 bases). This CDR3 region has 13 residues. Germline values: CDR1 WSHSY, CDR2 SAAADI. The germline V and J ends were trimmed by 3 bases and 4 bases, with 9 bases remaining between them.

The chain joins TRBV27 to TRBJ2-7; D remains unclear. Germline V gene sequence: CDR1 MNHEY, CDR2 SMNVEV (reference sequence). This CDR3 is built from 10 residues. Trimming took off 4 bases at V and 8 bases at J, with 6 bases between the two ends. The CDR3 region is CASSWIQQYF. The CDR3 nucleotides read TGTGCCAGCAGTTGGATCCAGCAGTACTTC.

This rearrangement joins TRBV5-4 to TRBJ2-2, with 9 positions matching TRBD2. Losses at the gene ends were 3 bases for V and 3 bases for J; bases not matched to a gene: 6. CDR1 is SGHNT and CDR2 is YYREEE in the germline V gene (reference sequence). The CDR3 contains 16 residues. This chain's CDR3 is CASSSRAGGHTGELFF. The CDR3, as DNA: TGTGCCAGCAGCTCCCGAGCGGGGGGTCACACCGGGGAGCTGTTTTTT. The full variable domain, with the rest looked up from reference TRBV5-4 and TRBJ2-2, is ETGVTQSPTHLIKTRGQQVTLRCSSQSGHNTVSWYQQALGQGPQFIFQYYREEENGRGNFPPRFSGLQFPNYSSELNVNALELDDSALYLCASSSRAGGHTGELFFGEGSRLTVL.

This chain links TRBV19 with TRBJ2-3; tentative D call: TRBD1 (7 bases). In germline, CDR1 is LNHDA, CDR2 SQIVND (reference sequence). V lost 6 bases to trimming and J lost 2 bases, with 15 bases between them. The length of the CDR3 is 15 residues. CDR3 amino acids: CASRGRGAFTDTQYF. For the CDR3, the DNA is TGTGCCAGTAGGGGCAGGGGGGCATTCACAGATACGCAGTATTTT.

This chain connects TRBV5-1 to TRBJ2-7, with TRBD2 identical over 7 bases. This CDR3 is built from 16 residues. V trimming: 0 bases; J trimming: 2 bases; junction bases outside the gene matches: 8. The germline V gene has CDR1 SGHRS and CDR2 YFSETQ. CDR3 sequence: CASSLADSGTTYEQYF. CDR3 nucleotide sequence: TGCGCCAGCAGCTTGGCGGACTCCGGGACTACCTACGAGCAGTACTTC.

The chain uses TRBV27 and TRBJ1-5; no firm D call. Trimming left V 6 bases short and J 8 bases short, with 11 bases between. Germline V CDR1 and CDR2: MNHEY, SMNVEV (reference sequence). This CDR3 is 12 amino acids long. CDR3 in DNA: TGTGCCAGCAGCTCCCCCTTTGAGCCCCAGCATTTT. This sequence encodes CASSSPFEPQHF.

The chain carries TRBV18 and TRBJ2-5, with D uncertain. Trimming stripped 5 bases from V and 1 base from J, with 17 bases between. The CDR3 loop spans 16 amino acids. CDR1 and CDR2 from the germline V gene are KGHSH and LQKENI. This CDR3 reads CASSSRRTMIQETQYF. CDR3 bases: TGTGCCAGCTCATCCCGACGGACGATGATCCAAGAGACCCAGTACTTC.

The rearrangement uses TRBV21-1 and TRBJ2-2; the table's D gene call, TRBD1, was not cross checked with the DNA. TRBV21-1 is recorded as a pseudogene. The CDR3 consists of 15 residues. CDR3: CASSKWTGGTGELFF. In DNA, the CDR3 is TGTGCCAGCAGCAAGTGGACAGGGGGCACCGGGGAGCTGTTTTTT.

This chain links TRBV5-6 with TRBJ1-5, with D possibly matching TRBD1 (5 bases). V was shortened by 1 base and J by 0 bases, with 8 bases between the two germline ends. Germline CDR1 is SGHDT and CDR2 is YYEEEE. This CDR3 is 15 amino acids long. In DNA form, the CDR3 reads TGTGCCAGCAGCTTGTGGGGGAATAGCAATCAGCCCCAGCATTTT. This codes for CASSLWGNSNQPQHF. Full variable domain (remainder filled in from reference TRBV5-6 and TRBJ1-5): DAGVTQSPTHLIKTRGQQVTLRCSPKSGHDTVSWYQQALGQGPQFIFQYYEEEERQRGNFPDRFSGHQFPNYSSELNVNALLLGDSALYLCASSLWGNSNQPQHFGDGTRLSIL.

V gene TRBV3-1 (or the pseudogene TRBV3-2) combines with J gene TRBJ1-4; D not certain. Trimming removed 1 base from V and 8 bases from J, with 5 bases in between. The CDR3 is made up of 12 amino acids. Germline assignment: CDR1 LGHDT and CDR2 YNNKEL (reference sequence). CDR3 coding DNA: TGTGCCAGCAGCCAAGTCGGCGAAAAACTGTTTTTT. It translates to CASSQVGEKLFF.

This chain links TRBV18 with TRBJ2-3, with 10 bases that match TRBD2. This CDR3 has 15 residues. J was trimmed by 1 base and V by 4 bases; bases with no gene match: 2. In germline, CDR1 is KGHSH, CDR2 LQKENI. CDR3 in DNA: TGTGCCAGCTCACTAGGGACTAGCGGCACAGATACGCAGTATTTT. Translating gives CASSLGTSGTDTQYF.

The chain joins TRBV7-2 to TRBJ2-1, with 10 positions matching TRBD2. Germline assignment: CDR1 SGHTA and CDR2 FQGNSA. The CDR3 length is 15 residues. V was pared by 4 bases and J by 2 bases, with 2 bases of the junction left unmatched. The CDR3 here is CASSSAGGAYNEQFF. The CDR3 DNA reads TGTGCCAGCAGCTCAGCGGGGGGGGCCTACAATGAGCAGTTCTTC. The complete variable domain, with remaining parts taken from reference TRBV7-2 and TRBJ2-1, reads GAGVSQSPSNKVTEKGKDVELRCDPISGHTALYWYRQSLGQGLEFLIYFQGNSAPDKSGLPSDRFSAERTGGSVSTLTIQRTQQEDSAVYLCASSSAGGAYNEQFFGPGTRLTVL.

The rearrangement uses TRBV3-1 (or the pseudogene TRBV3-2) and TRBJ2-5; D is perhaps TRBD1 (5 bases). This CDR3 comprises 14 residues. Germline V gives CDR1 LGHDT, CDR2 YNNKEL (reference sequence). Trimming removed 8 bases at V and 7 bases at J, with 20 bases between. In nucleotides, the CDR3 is TGTGCCAGCCGAGCACAGGAAGGGTCCGGGACCCAGTACTTC. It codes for CASRAQEGSGTQYF.

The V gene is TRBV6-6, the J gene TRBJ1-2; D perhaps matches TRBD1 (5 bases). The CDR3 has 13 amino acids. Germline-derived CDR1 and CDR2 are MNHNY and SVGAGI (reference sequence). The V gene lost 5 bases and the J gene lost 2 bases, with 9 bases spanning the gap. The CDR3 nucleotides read TGTGCCAGCAGTAAGGGACGGAACTATGGCTACACCTTC. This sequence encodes CASSKGRNYGYTF.

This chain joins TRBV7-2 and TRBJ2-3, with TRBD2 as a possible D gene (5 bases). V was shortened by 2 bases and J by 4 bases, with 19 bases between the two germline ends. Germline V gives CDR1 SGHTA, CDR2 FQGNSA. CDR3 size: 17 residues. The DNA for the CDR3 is TGTGCCAGCAGCTTAAGGATCAGGAGCGTTAGCGCAGATACGCAGTATTTT. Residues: CASSLRIRSVSADTQYF.

In nucleotides, the CDR3 is TGTGCCAGCTCGTCAGAGGTAGCCAAAAACATTCAGTACTTC. As protein: CASSSEVAKNIQYF. The chain joins TRBV7-8 to TRBJ2-4; no reliable D call. Germline V gene sequence: CDR1 SGHVS, CDR2 FQNEAQ. This CDR3 has 14 amino acids. Trimming stripped 8 bases from V and 0 bases from J, with 11 bases between.

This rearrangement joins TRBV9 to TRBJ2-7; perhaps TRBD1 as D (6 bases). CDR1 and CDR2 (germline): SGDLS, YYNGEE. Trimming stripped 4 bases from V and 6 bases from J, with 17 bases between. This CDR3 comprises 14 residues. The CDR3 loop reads CASSSSLGGAEQYF. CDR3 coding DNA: TGTGCCAGCAGCTCCTCGCTTGGGGGCGCCGAGCAGTACTTC.

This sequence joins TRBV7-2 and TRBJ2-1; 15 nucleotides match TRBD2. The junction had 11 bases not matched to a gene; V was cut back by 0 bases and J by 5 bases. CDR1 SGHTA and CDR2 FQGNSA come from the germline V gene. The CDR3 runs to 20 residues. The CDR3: CASSLAFGLAGGPGDNEQFF. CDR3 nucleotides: TGTGCCAGCAGCTTAGCCTTCGGACTAGCGGGGGGGCCCGGCGACAATGAGCAGTTCTTC.

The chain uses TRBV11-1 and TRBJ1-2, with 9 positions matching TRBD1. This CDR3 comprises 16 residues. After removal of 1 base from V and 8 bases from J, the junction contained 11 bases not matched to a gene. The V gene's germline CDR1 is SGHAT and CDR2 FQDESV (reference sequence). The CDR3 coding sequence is TGTGCCAGCAGCTTAGAGCCTATGGGACAGGGTGACGGCTACACCTTC. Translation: CASSLEPMGQGDGYTF.

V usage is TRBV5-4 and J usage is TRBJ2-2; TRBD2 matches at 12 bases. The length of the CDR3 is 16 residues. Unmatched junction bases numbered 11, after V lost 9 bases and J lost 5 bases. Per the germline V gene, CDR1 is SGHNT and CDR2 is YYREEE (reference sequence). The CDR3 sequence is CATWGWTSGDTGELFF. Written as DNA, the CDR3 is TGTGCCACCTGGGGCTGGACTAGCGGGGATACCGGGGAGCTGTTTTTT.

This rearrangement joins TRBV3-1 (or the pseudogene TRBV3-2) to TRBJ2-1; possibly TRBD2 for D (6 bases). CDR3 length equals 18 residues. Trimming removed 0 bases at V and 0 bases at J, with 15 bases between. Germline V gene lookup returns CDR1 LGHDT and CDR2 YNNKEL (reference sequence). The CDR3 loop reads CASSQDQGLRSSYNEQFF. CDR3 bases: TGTGCCAGCAGCCAAGATCAGGGACTTCGAAGCTCCTACAATGAGCAGTTCTTC.

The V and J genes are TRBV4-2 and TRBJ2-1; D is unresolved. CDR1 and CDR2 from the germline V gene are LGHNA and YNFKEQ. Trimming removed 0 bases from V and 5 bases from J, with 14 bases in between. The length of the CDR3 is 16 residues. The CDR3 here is CASSQEKGQAHNEQFF. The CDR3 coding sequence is TGTGCCAGCAGCCAAGAAAAAGGGCAGGCCCACAATGAGCAGTTCTTC.

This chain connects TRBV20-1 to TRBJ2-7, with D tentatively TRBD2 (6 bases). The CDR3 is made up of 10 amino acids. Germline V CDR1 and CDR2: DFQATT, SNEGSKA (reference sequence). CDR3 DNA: TGCAGGAGTGGGGAGGACGAGCAGTACTTC. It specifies CRSGEDEQYF.

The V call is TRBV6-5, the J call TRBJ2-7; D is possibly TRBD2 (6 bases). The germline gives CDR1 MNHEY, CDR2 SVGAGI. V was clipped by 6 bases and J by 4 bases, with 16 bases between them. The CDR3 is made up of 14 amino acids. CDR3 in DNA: TGTGCCAGCAGGGCGGGGCCTCCTAGGTACGAGCAGTACTTC. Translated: CASRAGPPRYEQYF.

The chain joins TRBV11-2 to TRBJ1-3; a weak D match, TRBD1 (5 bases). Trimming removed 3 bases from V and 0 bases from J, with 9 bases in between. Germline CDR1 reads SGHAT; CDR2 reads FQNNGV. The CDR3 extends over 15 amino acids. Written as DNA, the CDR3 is TGTGCCAGCAGCTTGGGACGGTTCTCTGGAAACACCATATATTTT. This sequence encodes CASSLGRFSGNTIYF.

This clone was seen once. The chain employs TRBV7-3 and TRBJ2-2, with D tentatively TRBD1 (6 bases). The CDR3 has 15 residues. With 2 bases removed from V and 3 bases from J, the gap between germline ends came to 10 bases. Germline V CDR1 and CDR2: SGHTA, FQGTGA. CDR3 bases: TGTGCCAGCAGCTTATTCCCAGGGGACACCGGGGAGCTGTTTTTT. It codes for CASSLFPGDTGELFF.

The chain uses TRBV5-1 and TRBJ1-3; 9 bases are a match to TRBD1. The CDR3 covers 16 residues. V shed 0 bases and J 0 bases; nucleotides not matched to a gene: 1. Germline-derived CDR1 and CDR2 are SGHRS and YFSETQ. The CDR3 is CASSLGTGDSGNTIYF. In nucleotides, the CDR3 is TGCGCCAGCAGCTTGGGGACAGGGGACTCTGGAAACACCATATATTTT. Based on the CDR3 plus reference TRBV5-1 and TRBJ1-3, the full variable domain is KAGVTQTPRYLIKTRGQQVTLSCSPISGHRSVSWYQQTPGQGLQFLFEYFSETQRNKGNFPGRFSGRQFSNSRSEMNVSTLELGDSALYLCASSLGTGDSGNTIYFGEGSWLTVV.

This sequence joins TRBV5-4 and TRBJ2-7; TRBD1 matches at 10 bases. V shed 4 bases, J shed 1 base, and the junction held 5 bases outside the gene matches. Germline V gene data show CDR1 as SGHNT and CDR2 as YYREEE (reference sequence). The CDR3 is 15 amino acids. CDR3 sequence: CASSREGQGSYEQYF. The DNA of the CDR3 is TGTGCCAGCAGCCGGGAGGGACAGGGGTCCTACGAGCAGTACTTC.

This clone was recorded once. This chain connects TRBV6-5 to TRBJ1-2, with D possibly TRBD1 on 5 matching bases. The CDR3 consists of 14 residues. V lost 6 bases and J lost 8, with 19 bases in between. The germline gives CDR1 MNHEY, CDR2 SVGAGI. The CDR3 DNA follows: TGTGCCAGCAGACCTAGGCAGGGATCTTGGGGCTACACCTTC. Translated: CASRPRQGSWGYTF.

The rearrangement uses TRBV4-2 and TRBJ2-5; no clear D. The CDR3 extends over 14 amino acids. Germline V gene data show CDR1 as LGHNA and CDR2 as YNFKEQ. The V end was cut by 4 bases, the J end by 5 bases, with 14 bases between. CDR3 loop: CASSPPLNPETQYF. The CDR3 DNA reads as TGTGCCAGCAGCCCACCCCTTAATCCGGAGACCCAGTACTTC.